This is a list of T cell receptor beta chains from one sample in a study of blood T cell repertoires in COVID-19. Profiled with immunoSEQ multiplex PCR; TCRdb holds only in-frame clones, not every one. Altogether approximately 300,000 clones are present, about 90% being singletons, with the ten largest covering about 5.4%. The sequenced sample was PBMCs or T cells enriched from blood (not recorded which). Receptor source: a woman in her 30s who had recovered from COVID-19. Each CDR3 is given with its conserved first and last residue. The D gene is left open where the match is weak. Expanded clones are given a class, and other clones once, few, many or no size at all.

D: .
J: TRBJ1-1
V: TRBV2
size: .
DNA: TGTGCCAGGGCTGCGGGGAACACTGAAGCTTTCTTT
CDR3: CARAAGNTEAFF

D: TRBD2
J: TRBJ2-1
V: TRBV19
size: .
DNA: TGTGCCAGTAGTATACCATCCACTAGCGGGGGGGCCTACAATGAGCAGTTCTTC
CDR3: CASSIPSTSGGAYNEQFF

D: .
J: TRBJ1-6
V: TRBV6-2/TRBV6-3
size: .
DNA: TGTGCCAGCAGTTACTTGGGGTCGACGGTGGACATACATAATTCACCCCTCCACTTT
CDR3: CASSYLGSTVDIHNSPLHF

D: .
J: TRBJ1-5
V: TRBV5-1
size: .
DNA: TGCGCCAGCAGCTTCCGCCGGGGGACTGCCTATAGCAATCAGCCCCAGCATTTT
CDR3: CASSFRRGTAYSNQPQHF

D: TRBD1
J: TRBJ1-1
V: TRBV5-1
size: .
DNA: TGCGCCAGCAGCTTGGCCGGACAGGGTCGAGGGGAAGCTTTCTTT
CDR3: CASSLAGQGRGEAFF

D: TRBD1
J: TRBJ2-2
V: TRBV7-9
size: .
DNA: TGTGCCAGCAGCCGGGACAGCCCGAACACCGGGGAGCTGTTTTTT
CDR3: CASSRDSPNTGELFF

D: TRBD1
J: TRBJ1-6
V: TRBV7-2
size: .
DNA: TGTGCCAGCAGCCCTTCCCCAGGGGGCAATTCACCCCTCCACTTT
CDR3: CASSPSPGGNSPLHF

D: .
J: TRBJ1-1
V: TRBV2
size: .
DNA: TGTGCCAGCAGTGAGGAAGGGGGAGACACTGAAGCTTTCTTT
CDR3: CASSEEGGDTEAFF

D: .
J: TRBJ2-1
V: TRBV10-2
size: .
DNA: TGCGCCAGCAGTGATTTTTCGCTAGTCCACAATGAGCAGTTCTTC
CDR3: CASSDFSLVHNEQFF

D: TRBD1
J: TRBJ2-1
V: TRBV5-1
size: .
DNA: TGCGCCAGCAGCCAATCCGGGACAGGGGGCTGGAATGAGCAGTTCTTC
CDR3: CASSQSGTGGWNEQFF

D: TRBD1
J: TRBJ2-2
V: TRBV7-6
size: .
DNA: TGTGCCAGCAGCTCAGGGACAGGGGGATCCGGGGAGCTGTTTTTT
CDR3: CASSSGTGGSGELFF

D: .
J: TRBJ1-5
V: TRBV18
size: .
DNA: TGTGCCAGCTCACCCACGGGGTTGCCCCAGCATTTT
CDR3: CASSPTGLPQHF

D: .
J: TRBJ2-7
V: TRBV19
size: once
DNA: TGTGCCAGTAGTAAGGACAGAATGAGCTCCTACGAGCAGTACTTC
CDR3: CASSKDRMSSYEQYF

D: TRBD2
J: TRBJ2-1
V: TRBV2
size: .
DNA: TGTGCCATCCCCGGGAGGCTAGCGGGGGTAAACAATGAGCAGTTCTTC
CDR3: CAIPGRLAGVNNEQFF

D: TRBD1
J: TRBJ2-3
V: TRBV10-1
size: .
DNA: TGCGCCAGCAGTCAGGACAGGGGAACAGATACGCAGTATTTT
CDR3: CASSQDRGTDTQYF

D: TRBD2
J: TRBJ2-5
V: TRBV30
size: .
DNA: TGTGCCTGGAGTGTAGGACTAGCGGGGGGTGAGACCCAGTACTTC
CDR3: CAWSVGLAGGETQYF

D: TRBD2
J: TRBJ2-3
V: TRBV3-1/TRBV3-2
size: .
DNA: TGTGCCAGCAGCCTGCGGGGGAGCGGGGCTAGCACAGATACGCAGTATTTT
CDR3: CASSLRGSGASTDTQYF

D: TRBD1
J: TRBJ1-2
V: TRBV6-5
size: .
DNA: TGTGCCAGCAGTAAACTCGGACAGGTCTACTATGGCTACACCTTC
CDR3: CASSKLGQVYYGYTF

D: TRBD2
J: TRBJ2-7
V: TRBV6-5
size: .
DNA: TGTGCCAGCAGTTACTTGGGACTAGCGGGGAGCTACGAGCAGTACTTC
CDR3: CASSYLGLAGSYEQYF

D: .
J: TRBJ1-6
V: TRBV19
size: once
DNA: TGTGCCAGCCGGGGTGGCCAGTTAAATAATTCACCCCTCCACTTT
CDR3: CASRGGQLNNSPLHF

D: TRBD1
J: TRBJ1-6
V: TRBV6-5
size: once
DNA: TGTGCCAGCAGTTACGCGGACAGGGAGAATTCACCCCTCCACTTT
CDR3: CASSYADRENSPLHF

D: .
J: TRBJ1-1
V: TRBV19
size: .
DNA: TGTGCCAGTAGCAACCTTGAGCGGGGGCTCGCTGAAGCTTTCTTT
CDR3: CASSNLERGLAEAFF

D: TRBD1
J: TRBJ1-2
V: TRBV6-5
size: .
DNA: TGTGCCAGCAGTTACTCGCCAGGGGGTAATGGCTACACCTTC
CDR3: CASSYSPGGNGYTF

D: .
J: TRBJ1-2
V: TRBV9
size: .
DNA: TGTGCCAGCAGCGTGGACAGCTCCTCCTATGGCTACACCTTC
CDR3: CASSVDSSSYGYTF

D: TRBD1
J: TRBJ2-7
V: TRBV27
size: .
DNA: TGTGCCAGCAGCGAGGACAGGAGGAACGAGCAGTACTTC
CDR3: CASSEDRRNEQYF

D: .
J: TRBJ1-2
V: TRBV6-2/TRBV6-3
size: once
DNA: TGTGCCAGCAGTTACGGGGGGTCCAACTATGGCTACACCTTC
CDR3: CASSYGGSNYGYTF

D: .
J: TRBJ2-5
V: TRBV4-2
size: .
DNA: TGTGCCAGCAGCCAAGACAGATTGGCTCCGGAGACCCAGTACTTC
CDR3: CASSQDRLAPETQYF

D: TRBD2
J: TRBJ2-5
V: TRBV24-1
size: .
DNA: TGTGCCACCAGTAGGACTAGCACCGAGACCCAGTACTTC
CDR3: CATSRTSTETQYF

D: .
J: TRBJ2-2
V: TRBV7-9
size: .
DNA: TGTGCCAGCAGCTTAGAGGCAGGATCGAACACCGGGGAGCTGTTTTTT
CDR3: CASSLEAGSNTGELFF

D: TRBD1
J: TRBJ1-2
V: TRBV27
size: few
DNA: TGTGCCAGCGGGTTTAACGCTGACAGGGGGGTTGTCTATGGCTACACCTTC
CDR3: CASGFNADRGVVYGYTF

D: .
J: TRBJ2-1
V: TRBV18
size: .
DNA: TGTGCCAGCTCACCCCCCTCCGGGGGTGGTTATGTAAATGAGCAGTTCTTC
CDR3: CASSPPSGGGYVNEQFF

D: TRBD2
J: TRBJ2-5
V: TRBV4-1
size: .
DNA: TGCGCCAGCAGCCAAGTAGCGGGGGGGCAAGAGACCCAGTACTTC
CDR3: CASSQVAGGQETQYF

D: .
J: TRBJ1-2
V: TRBV19
size: .
DNA: TGTGCCAGTAGTATGACAGCCACCTATGGCTACACCTTC
CDR3: CASSMTATYGYTF

D: TRBD1
J: TRBJ1-2
V: TRBV18
size: .
DNA: TGTGCCAGCTCCCAAGGCGCACAGGGGACGGGCTACACCTTC
CDR3: CASSQGAQGTGYTF

D: TRBD1
J: TRBJ2-5
V: TRBV14
size: .
DNA: TGTGCCAGCAGCAGGGGGCAGGGGGAGACCCAGTACTTC
CDR3: CASSRGQGETQYF

D: .
J: TRBJ1-5
V: TRBV4-1
size: .
DNA: TGCGCCAGCAGCCAAGTTGGCACTAATAGCAATCAGCCCCAGCATTTT
CDR3: CASSQVGTNSNQPQHF

D: TRBD2
J: TRBJ2-6
V: TRBV2
size: .
DNA: TGTGCCAGCAGTCAAAGACTAGCGGCTGGGGCCAACGTCCTGACTTTC
CDR3: CASSQRLAAGANVLTF

D: TRBD1
J: TRBJ1-2
V: TRBV11-3
size: .
DNA: TGTGCCAGCAGCCCAATCGGGACAGCGATTTTCTATGGCTACACCTTC
CDR3: CASSPIGTAIFYGYTF

D: TRBD2
J: TRBJ2-3
V: TRBV29-1
size: .
DNA: TGCAGCGTTGAATTGGGACTAGCGGGGGAAACAGATACGCAGTATTTT
CDR3: CSVELGLAGETDTQYF

D: TRBD1
J: TRBJ2-5
V: TRBV27
size: .
DNA: TGTGCCAGCAGCCACAGGGGGCAAGAGACCCAGTACTTC
CDR3: CASSHRGQETQYF

D: .
J: TRBJ1-2
V: TRBV5-5
size: few
DNA: TGTGCCAGCAGCTCTCCCGGCGGGGGAGGCTACACCTTC
CDR3: CASSSPGGGGYTF

D: .
J: TRBJ2-3
V: TRBV7-2
size: .
DNA: TGTGCCAGCAGCTTAGTTGTCGTACGGGACTCCTACACAGATACGCAGTATTTT
CDR3: CASSLVVVRDSYTDTQYF

D: TRBD1
J: TRBJ1-1
V: TRBV3-1/TRBV3-2
size: .
DNA: TGTGCCAGCAGCTCTGGACAGGGGTGGAACACTGAAGCTTTCTTT
CDR3: CASSSGQGWNTEAFF

D: .
J: TRBJ2-2
V: TRBV7-6
size: .
DNA: TGTGCCAGCAGCTATCTAGTTATGGTTACCGGGGAGCTGTTTTTT
CDR3: CASSYLVMVTGELFF

D: .
J: TRBJ2-7
V: TRBV7-9
size: .
DNA: TGTGCCAGCAGCGCGGGGGCCGCTTACGAGCAGTACTTC
CDR3: CASSAGAAYEQYF

D: .
J: TRBJ2-7
V: TRBV6-1
size: .
DNA: TGTGCCAGCAGTGACCTCGCGCCATTTACCTACGAGCAGTACTTC
CDR3: CASSDLAPFTYEQYF

D: .
J: TRBJ2-1
V: TRBV5-4
size: .
DNA: TGTGCCAGCAGCTTGACGGCCTACAATGAGCAGTTCTTC
CDR3: CASSLTAYNEQFF

D: .
J: TRBJ1-1
V: TRBV7-2
size: .
DNA: TGTGCCAGCAGCTTAGCCGGGTTAAACACTGAAGCTTTCTTT
CDR3: CASSLAGLNTEAFF

D: .
J: TRBJ1-1
V: TRBV11-2
size: .
DNA: TGTGCCAGCAGCGCGGGACTTCTGAACACTGAAGCTTTCTTT
CDR3: CASSAGLLNTEAFF

D: .
J: TRBJ1-6
V: TRBV6-5
size: .
DNA: TGTGCCAGCAGTTACTACCGCAGGGTGAGCTCACCCCTCCACTTT
CDR3: CASSYYRRVSSPLHF

D: .
J: TRBJ1-3
V: TRBV6-6
size: .
DNA: TGTGCCAGCAGCCGATCACAGGGCCGCTCTGGAAACACCATATATTTT
CDR3: CASSRSQGRSGNTIYF

D: .
J: TRBJ1-1
V: TRBV6-5
size: .
DNA: TGTGCCAGCAGTTACGGACAGTGGGGGACTGAAGCTTTCTTT
CDR3: CASSYGQWGTEAFF

D: TRBD1
J: TRBJ1-3
V: TRBV29-1
size: .
DNA: TGCAGCGTTGAAGGGACAGGGGGGAACTCTGGAAACACCATATATTTT
CDR3: CSVEGTGGNSGNTIYF